A single sample is the source of the 14 T cell receptor beta chains below, sequenced in a study of T cell repertoires in cytomegalovirus infection. TCRdb called the reads again in MiXCR, with one record for every CDR3 protein. This repertoire shows 570,000 or so distinct CDR3 sequences, about 39% found once; its top ten account for around 48%. These receptors have no known antigen. The starting material was cultured PBMCs, obtained from culture after CMV antigen stimulation. The receptor source for this set is a human donor in good health (CMV status not recorded). Some clones in this sample may be carry-over from other donors' samples.

The chain couples TRBV12-3 or TRBV12-4 to TRBJ1-1; the D is unclear. The length of the CDR3 is 13 residues. The ends were cut back, 5 bases at V and 8 bases at J, with 15 bases in the middle. CDR3 protein: CASSPELAAEAFF. DNA of the CDR3: TGTGCCAGCAGTCCCGAGTTGGCAGCCGAAGCTTTCTTT.

The chain is built from TRBV3-1 and TRBJ1-2, with D perhaps matching TRBD1 (6 bases). This CDR3 spans 14 amino acids. V lost 4 bases and J lost 6, with 15 bases in between. Looked up from germline, CDR1 is LGHDT and CDR2 is YNNKEL (reference sequence). The CDR3 spells CASSLDRIGHGYTF. The CDR3 region has the DNA TGTGCCAGCAGCCTAGACAGGATTGGCCATGGCTACACCTTC.

There are a few counts of this clonotype. The chain carries TRBV7-8 and TRBJ2-3, with 10 nucleotides matching TRBD2. V dropped 5 bases and J dropped 4; count of bases not matched to a gene: 9. The CDR3 totals 16 residues. Germline loops: CDR1 SGHVS, CDR2 FQNEAQ. CDR3 sequence reads: CASSTPGLALPDTQYF. DNA of the CDR3: TGTGCCAGCAGCACCCCGGGACTAGCGCTTCCAGATACGCAGTATTTT.

This sequence joins TRBV27 and TRBJ1-5, with 7 bases aligning to TRBD1. In germline, CDR1 is MNHEY, CDR2 SMNVEV (reference sequence). V dropped 6 bases and J dropped 2; count of bases not matched to a gene: 7. The length of the CDR3 is 15 residues. In DNA, the CDR3 is TGTGCCAGCAGGAGACAGGGTTTAGGCAATCAGCCCCAGCATTTT. Translation: CASRRQGLGNQPQHF.

The chain employs TRBV5-6 and TRBJ2-1; unclear D gene. The germline V gene encodes CDR1 SGHDT and CDR2 YYEEEE. With 0 bases removed from V and 8 bases from J, the gap between germline ends came to 15 bases. The CDR3 length is 15 residues. CDR3 sequence reads: CASSLGDTLPDEQFF. The DNA for the CDR3 is TGTGCCAGCAGCTTGGGAGACACCCTCCCCGATGAGCAGTTCTTC.

The rearrangement joins TRBV6-5 to TRBJ2-7; possibly TRBD2 for D (6 bases). The V gene lost 6 bases and the J gene lost 0 bases, with 18 bases spanning the gap. Looked up from germline, CDR1 is MNHEY and CDR2 is SVGAGI. The CDR3 has 16 residues. The CDR3 sequence is CASRSSGQRSSYEQYF. The CDR3 bases are TGTGCCAGCAGGAGTAGCGGACAAAGGAGCTCCTACGAGCAGTACTTC.

This clonotype showed up just a few times. The V gene is TRBV28, the J gene TRBJ2-3; D may be TRBD2 (6 bases). This CDR3 is built from 13 residues. Trimming took off 7 bases at V and 4 bases at J, with 12 bases between the two ends. CDR1 and CDR2 (germline): MDHEN, SYDVKM. The CDR3 bases are TGTGCCAGCACCCTTTCGGGGGCAGATACGCAGTATTTT. This encodes CASTLSGADTQYF.

The chain uses TRBV11-2 and TRBJ1-1, with D possibly being TRBD1 (5 bases). The CDR3 consists of 14 residues. Germline-derived CDR1 and CDR2 are SGHAT and FQNNGV. The V and J ends lost 3 bases and 2 bases respectively, with 10 bases between them. The CDR3 here is CASSFLTANTEAFF. CDR3 in DNA: TGTGCCAGCAGCTTTTTGACAGCCAACACTGAAGCTTTCTTT.

The chain couples TRBV7-9 to TRBJ2-7; D assignment may be TRBD1 or TRBD2 (6 bases each). Looked up from germline, CDR1 is SEHNR and CDR2 is FQNEAQ (reference sequence). CDR3 length: 13 residues. The V and J ends lost 5 bases and 7 bases respectively, with 15 bases between them. The CDR3 spells CASSGGQVGEQYF. The CDR3 DNA follows: TGTGCCAGCAGCGGGGGGCAGGTGGGGGAGCAGTACTTC.

The rearrangement uses TRBV19 and TRBJ1-3, with a weak D call TRBD1 (5 bases). Germline lookup yields CDR1 LNHDA and CDR2 SQIVND (reference sequence). This CDR3 region has 15 residues. With 7 bases removed from V and 0 bases from J, the gap between germline ends came to 13 bases. The CDR3: CASNPGPLSGNTIYF. CDR3 coding DNA: TGTGCCAGTAACCCGGGACCGCTCTCTGGAAACACCATATATTTT. The entire variable domain, with the rest obtained from reference TRBV19 and TRBJ1-3, is as follows: DGGITQSPKYLFRKEGQNVTLSCEQNLNHDAMYWYRQDPGQGLRLIYYSQIVNDFQKGDIAEGYSVSREKKESFPLTVTSAQKNPTAFYLCASNPGPLSGNTIYFGEGSWLTVV.

This clonotype was observed once. V and J are TRBV27 and TRBJ1-4; D perhaps matches TRBD1 (5 bases). With 6 bases removed from V and 5 bases from J, the gap between germline ends came to 19 bases. Germline V CDR1 and CDR2: MNHEY, SMNVEV (reference sequence). This CDR3 spans 16 amino acids. The DNA for the CDR3 is TGTGCCAGCAGCTCCACAAGGAGCTGGGGGAATGAAAAACTGTTTTTT. Its protein is CASSSTRSWGNEKLFF.

This clonotype has more than one count but fewer than ten. This chain joins TRBV20-1 and TRBJ2-7; perhaps TRBD1 as D (5 bases). Germline CDR1 is DFQATT and CDR2 is SNEGSKA (reference sequence). V was pared by 6 bases and J by 6 bases, with 18 bases between. This CDR3 is built from 13 residues. CDR3 in DNA: TGCAGTGCGAATGAACAGGATAGGGGCGAGCAGTACTTC. Protein product: CSANEQDRGEQYF.

In its sample, this clonotype was seen a few times. This chain uses TRBV7-2 with TRBJ2-3; tentative D call: TRBD1 (6 bases). Trimming took 4 bases from V and 4 from J, leaving 9 bases between them. The germline V gene has CDR1 SGHTA and CDR2 FQGNSA. This CDR3 comprises 13 residues. The CDR3 DNA sequence: TGTGCCAGCAGCTCATGGGGGCCAGATACGCAGTATTTT. As protein: CASSSWGPDTQYF.

The rearrangement uses TRBV7-9 and TRBJ2-3; D not certain. CDR1 and CDR2 (germline): SEHNR, FQNEAQ (reference sequence). The CDR3 has 11 residues. Between the trimmed V and J ends, which lost 7 bases and 4 bases, there was a span of 6 bases. The CDR3 bases are TGTGCCAGCACCCCCTCAGATACGCAGTATTTT. This gives the protein CASTPSDTQYF.